These 24 T cell receptor beta chains share one sample of origin, sequenced in a study of high-grade serous ovarian cancer treatment subgroups listed by TCRdb under 2021. Library prep was done by the immunoSEQ multiplex PCR assay. The immuneACCESS repertoire file appears here via TCRdb, limited to in-frame rearrangements. These files lack a portion of the clones; in checked studies, under half of the deficit traces to unresolved V genes, and the cause of the others is not known. The sample table holds around 37,000 clones, of which around 80% were seen once. Of the sample, approximately 3.1% falls within the top ten clones. Collection of tumor samples took place before definitive surgery or chemotherapy. The sequencing input was tumor tissue. The receptor source for this set is a human donor with high-grade serous ovarian cancer.

This clone was detected a few times. The chain has TRBV2 and TRBJ1-5; possibly TRBD1 for D (6 bases). Germline CDR1 is SNHLY and CDR2 is FYNNEI. Trimming took 6 bases from V and 1 from J, leaving 13 bases between them. This CDR3 is 15 amino acids long. The CDR3 is CASSQTGISNQPQHF. The DNA of the CDR3 is TGTGCCAGCAGCCAAACAGGGATCAGCAATCAGCCCCAGCATTTT.

V usage is TRBV7-9 and J usage is TRBJ2-2, with D perhaps matching TRBD1 (6 bases). Trimming left V 3 bases short and J 4 bases short, with 9 bases between. This CDR3 has 14 residues. The germline V gene has CDR1 SEHNR and CDR2 FQNEAQ (reference sequence). The DNA for the CDR3 is TGTGCCAGCAGCTTCACAGGGACCACCGGGGAGCTGTTTTTT. Translation gives CASSFTGTTGELFF.

J is TRBJ2-3 and V is TRBV19; unclear D gene. V lost 5 bases, J lost 3 bases, and 9 bases lay in between. This CDR3 comprises 13 residues. Germline lookup yields CDR1 LNHDA and CDR2 SQIVND (reference sequence). Here the CDR3 reads CASSEVSTDTQYF. The CDR3 DNA is TGTGCCAGTAGTGAAGTTTCTACAGATACGCAGTATTTT.

The chain uses TRBV25-1 and TRBJ2-3; 8 positions match TRBD2. Unmatched junction bases numbered 8, after V lost 9 bases and J lost 6 bases. CDR3 size: 13 residues. Germline CDR1 and CDR2: MGHDK and SYGVNS. The CDR3 protein is CASCSGNGDTQYF. The DNA of the CDR3 is TGTGCCAGTTGTAGCGGGAACGGGGATACGCAGTATTTT.

The CDR3, as DNA: TGTGCTAGTGGTTTGGGCGGGCTTCGACAAGAGACCCAGTACTTC. The encoded protein is CASGLGGLRQETQYF. This chain links TRBV12-5 with TRBJ2-5, with a weak D call TRBD2 (5 bases). The CDR3 loop spans 15 amino acids. Germline lookup yields CDR1 LGHNT and CDR2 FRNRAP. Deletions cut 1 base from V and 2 bases from J, with 11 bases between.

The V and J genes are TRBV19 and TRBJ2-4; 7 bases are shared with TRBD2. The CDR3 is 17 residues long. Unmatched junction bases numbered 19, after V lost 6 bases and J lost 8 bases. Germline V gene lookup returns CDR1 LNHDA and CDR2 SQIVND (reference sequence). CDR3 sequence (DNA): TGTGCCAGTAGCCCAGCGGTGGGAGGGAGGGTTGCCGACATTCAGTACTTC. The encoded protein is CASSPAVGGRVADIQYF. The complete variable domain, with remaining parts taken from reference TRBV19 and TRBJ2-4, reads DGGITQSPKYLFRKEGQNVTLSCEQNLNHDAMYWYRQDPGQGLRLIYYSQIVNDFQKGDIAEGYSVSREKKESFPLTVTSAQKNPTAFYLCASSPAVGGRVADIQYFGAGTRLSVL.

This CDR3 is CASSRWTGDSSGTEAFF. The CDR3 nucleotides are TGTGCCAGCAGCCGCTGGACAGGGGACTCCTCCGGGACTGAAGCTTTCTTT. V gene TRBV11-2 combines with J gene TRBJ1-1; 9 bases are shared with TRBD1. The germline gives CDR1 SGHAT, CDR2 FQNNGV. V gave up 5 bases and J gave up 5 bases; unmatched junction bases: 15. The CDR3 runs 17 residues.

This clone appeared once. This chain joins TRBV7-9 and TRBJ2-2, with D uncertain. There are 13 residues in the CDR3. Germline CDR1 SEHNR, CDR2 FQNEAQ (reference sequence). The germline V and J ends were trimmed by 5 bases and 3 bases, with 7 bases remaining between them. The CDR3 nucleotides are TGTGCCAGCAGCGGAATATACACCGGGGAGCTGTTTTTT. It specifies CASSGIYTGELFF. The whole variable domain, remainder taken from reference TRBV7-9 and TRBJ2-2, is DTGVSQNPRHKITKRGQNVTFRCDPISEHNRLYWYRQTLGQGPEFLTYFQNEAQLEKSRLLSDRFSAERPKGSFSTLEIQRTEQGDSAMYLCASSGIYTGELFFGEGSRLTVL.

This chain links TRBV6-5 with TRBJ2-7, with TRBD2 matching over 8 bases. CDR3 length: 15 residues. Unmatched junction bases numbered 9, after V lost 4 bases and J lost 4 bases. Germline V CDR1 and CDR2: MNHEY, SVGAGI. CDR3 sequence (DNA): TGTGCCAGCAGTTCTCCGACTAGCGTGTCGTACGAGCAGTACTTC. Translating it yields CASSSPTSVSYEQYF.

The rearrangement joins TRBV15 to TRBJ2-7; maybe TRBD2 (5 bases). From germline, CDR1 is LNHNV and CDR2 YYDKDF (reference sequence). The CDR3 contains 14 residues. Trimming took off 4 bases at V and 3 bases at J, with 13 bases between the two ends. This CDR3 reads CATSNEGSGYEQYF. The CDR3 nucleotides are TGTGCCACCAGCAACGAGGGAAGCGGCTACGAGCAGTACTTC.

This clone was recorded a few times. The chain is built from TRBV19 and TRBJ1-5, with 7 nucleotides matching TRBD1. This CDR3 spans 16 amino acids. CDR1 and CDR2 (germline): LNHDA, SQIVND (reference sequence). The V segment lost 3 bases and the J segment 9 bases; nucleotides outside the gene matches: 14. The DNA for the CDR3 is TGTGCCAGTAGTATCGGGGGGGAACCCAGGGACAGGCCCCAGCATTTT. It codes for CASSIGGEPRDRPQHF.

This rearrangement joins TRBV7-9 to TRBJ2-5; 10 bases fit TRBD1. V shed 4 bases, J shed 4 bases, and the junction held 3 bases outside the gene matches. The germline V gene encodes CDR1 SEHNR and CDR2 FQNEAQ (reference sequence). CDR3 size: 14 residues. The CDR3 loop is CASSWTGGVETQYF. The CDR3, as DNA: TGTGCCAGCAGCTGGACAGGGGGGGTAGAGACCCAGTACTTC.

The genes are TRBV11-2 and TRBJ2-7; 8 bases are a match to TRBD1. Germline CDR1 SGHAT, CDR2 FQNNGV. The CDR3 is made up of 15 amino acids. V was clipped by 4 bases and J by 3 bases; unmatched bases: 8. The CDR3 loop is CASSSRGQGNYEQYF. Written as DNA, the CDR3 is TGTGCCAGCAGCTCCAGAGGACAGGGAAACTACGAGCAGTACTTC.

This chain connects TRBV7-6 to TRBJ2-5; D is unresolved. Germline CDR1 and CDR2: SGHVS and FNYEAQ. V shed 1 base and J shed 4 bases, with 10 bases lying between them. The CDR3 extends over 14 amino acids. The CDR3, as DNA: TGTGCCAGCAGCTTAGGAGGCGAGACAGAGACCCAGTACTTC. Amino acid sequence: CASSLGGETETQYF.

This clone was seen only once. This chain links TRBV5-1 with TRBJ1-2; no definite D call. V was trimmed by 4 bases and J by 5 bases, leaving 9 bases between them. The CDR3 is 12 residues long. Germline values: CDR1 SGHRS, CDR2 YFSETQ. CDR3 in amino acids: CASSQSGYGYTF. The CDR3 coding sequence is TGCGCCAGCAGCCAGAGTGGTTATGGCTACACCTTC.

This clone was observed a handful of times. Different DNA sequences within this sample yield the same CDR3. DNA for the CDR3: TGTGCCAGCAGTTACGGGGCAAACTCCTACGAGCAGTACTTC. This sequence encodes CASSYGANSYEQYF. The chain uses TRBV6-5 and TRBJ2-7, with D perhaps TRBD1 (5 bases). CDR1 is MNHEY and CDR2 is SVGAGI in the germline V gene. The V end was cut by 2 bases, the J end by 0 bases, with 8 bases between. The CDR3 length is 14 residues.

The rearrangement links TRBV11-2 to TRBJ2-3; TRBD2 matches 13 bases. V shed 1 base and J 5 bases; nucleotides not matched to a gene: 3. The CDR3 spans 16 residues. CDR1 and CDR2 from the germline V gene are SGHAT and FQNNGV. This CDR3 reads CASSLGLAGGRDTQYF. CDR3 DNA: TGTGCCAGCAGCTTAGGACTAGCGGGAGGACGAGATACGCAGTATTTT.

DNA for the CDR3: TGTGCCAGCTCATACAGGGAGACCCAGTACTTC. Translated, it gives CASSYRETQYF. The chain links TRBV18 to TRBJ2-5; TRBD1 is a possible D gene (5 bases). Deletions cut 5 bases from V and 5 bases from J, with 6 bases between. The V gene's germline CDR1 is KGHSH and CDR2 LQKENI. This CDR3 has 11 amino acids.

Only a few counts were recorded for this clone. This chain connects TRBV19 to TRBJ1-5, with TRBD1 as a possible D gene (5 bases). V was cut by 10 bases and J by 0 bases, with 16 bases left in between. CDR1 and CDR2 (germline): LNHDA, SQIVND (reference sequence). The CDR3 contains 15 residues. CDR3 loop: CATTVPGDSNQPQHF. Here the CDR3 DNA reads TGTGCCACCACAGTCCCGGGGGATAGCAATCAGCCCCAGCATTTT.

V and J are TRBV2 and TRBJ1-4, with TRBD1 identical over 7 bases. Trimming removed 4 bases from V and 8 bases from J; junction bases left unmatched: 7. The CDR3 sequence is 14 residues long. Germline V gene data show CDR1 as SNHLY and CDR2 as FYNNEI. The CDR3: CASSGDREGEKLFF. The CDR3 coding sequence is TGTGCCAGCAGTGGCGACAGGGAGGGGGAAAAACTGTTTTTT. Drawing the rest from reference TRBV2 and TRBJ1-4, the complete variable domain is EPEVTQTPSHQVTQMGQEVILRCVPISNHLYFYWYRQILGQKVEFLVSFYNNEISEKSEIFDDQFSVERPDGSNFTLKIRSTKLEDSAMYFCASSGDREGEKLFFGSGTQLSVL.

This clone was observed once. The chain has TRBV7-2 and TRBJ2-1; TRBD2 matches at 7 bases. J gave up 1 base and V 5 bases, and 14 bases lay outside the gene matches. Germline V gene data show CDR1 as SGHTA and CDR2 as FQGNSA. The length of the CDR3 is 18 residues. This CDR3 is CASSPRGGRRGSYNEQFF. Here the CDR3 DNA reads TGTGCCAGCAGCCCCAGAGGAGGACGGCGGGGGTCCTACAATGAGCAGTTCTTC.

This rearrangement joins TRBV28 to TRBJ1-5; a weak D match, TRBD1 (5 bases). With 4 bases removed from V and 0 bases from J, the gap between germline ends came to 10 bases. The CDR3 runs 15 residues. Germline V CDR1 and CDR2: MDHEN, SYDVKM. DNA for the CDR3: TGTGCCAGCAGTTCCGGGGCATATAGCAATCAGCCCCAGCATTTT. Its translation: CASSSGAYSNQPQHF. Based on the CDR3 plus reference TRBV28 and TRBJ1-5, the full variable domain is DVKVTQSSRYLVKRTGEKVFLECVQDMDHENMFWYRQDPGLGLRLIYFSYDVKMKEKGDIPEGYSVSREKKERFSLILESASTNQTSMYLCASSSGAYSNQPQHFGDGTRLSIL.

This CDR3 reads CASSLRLADTQYF. CDR3 coding DNA: TGTGCCAGCAGCTTACGGCTAGCTGATACGCAGTATTTT. The genes are TRBV13 and TRBJ2-3; maybe TRBD2 (5 bases). This CDR3 has 13 residues. V was pared by 2 bases and J by 6 bases, with 9 bases between. Germline lookup yields CDR1 PRHDT and CDR2 FYEKMQ (reference sequence).

This chain links TRBV19 with TRBJ2-7, with 9 bases that match TRBD1. Germline trimming cut 11 bases from V and 7 bases from J; bases unmatched to any gene: 15. The CDR3 covers 14 residues. CDR1 and CDR2 from the germline V gene are LNHDA and SQIVND (reference sequence). The CDR3 coding sequence is TGTGCCTGCCAACCGGGACAGGGAATAGGAGAGCAGTACTTC. It yields the protein CACQPGQGIGEQYF.